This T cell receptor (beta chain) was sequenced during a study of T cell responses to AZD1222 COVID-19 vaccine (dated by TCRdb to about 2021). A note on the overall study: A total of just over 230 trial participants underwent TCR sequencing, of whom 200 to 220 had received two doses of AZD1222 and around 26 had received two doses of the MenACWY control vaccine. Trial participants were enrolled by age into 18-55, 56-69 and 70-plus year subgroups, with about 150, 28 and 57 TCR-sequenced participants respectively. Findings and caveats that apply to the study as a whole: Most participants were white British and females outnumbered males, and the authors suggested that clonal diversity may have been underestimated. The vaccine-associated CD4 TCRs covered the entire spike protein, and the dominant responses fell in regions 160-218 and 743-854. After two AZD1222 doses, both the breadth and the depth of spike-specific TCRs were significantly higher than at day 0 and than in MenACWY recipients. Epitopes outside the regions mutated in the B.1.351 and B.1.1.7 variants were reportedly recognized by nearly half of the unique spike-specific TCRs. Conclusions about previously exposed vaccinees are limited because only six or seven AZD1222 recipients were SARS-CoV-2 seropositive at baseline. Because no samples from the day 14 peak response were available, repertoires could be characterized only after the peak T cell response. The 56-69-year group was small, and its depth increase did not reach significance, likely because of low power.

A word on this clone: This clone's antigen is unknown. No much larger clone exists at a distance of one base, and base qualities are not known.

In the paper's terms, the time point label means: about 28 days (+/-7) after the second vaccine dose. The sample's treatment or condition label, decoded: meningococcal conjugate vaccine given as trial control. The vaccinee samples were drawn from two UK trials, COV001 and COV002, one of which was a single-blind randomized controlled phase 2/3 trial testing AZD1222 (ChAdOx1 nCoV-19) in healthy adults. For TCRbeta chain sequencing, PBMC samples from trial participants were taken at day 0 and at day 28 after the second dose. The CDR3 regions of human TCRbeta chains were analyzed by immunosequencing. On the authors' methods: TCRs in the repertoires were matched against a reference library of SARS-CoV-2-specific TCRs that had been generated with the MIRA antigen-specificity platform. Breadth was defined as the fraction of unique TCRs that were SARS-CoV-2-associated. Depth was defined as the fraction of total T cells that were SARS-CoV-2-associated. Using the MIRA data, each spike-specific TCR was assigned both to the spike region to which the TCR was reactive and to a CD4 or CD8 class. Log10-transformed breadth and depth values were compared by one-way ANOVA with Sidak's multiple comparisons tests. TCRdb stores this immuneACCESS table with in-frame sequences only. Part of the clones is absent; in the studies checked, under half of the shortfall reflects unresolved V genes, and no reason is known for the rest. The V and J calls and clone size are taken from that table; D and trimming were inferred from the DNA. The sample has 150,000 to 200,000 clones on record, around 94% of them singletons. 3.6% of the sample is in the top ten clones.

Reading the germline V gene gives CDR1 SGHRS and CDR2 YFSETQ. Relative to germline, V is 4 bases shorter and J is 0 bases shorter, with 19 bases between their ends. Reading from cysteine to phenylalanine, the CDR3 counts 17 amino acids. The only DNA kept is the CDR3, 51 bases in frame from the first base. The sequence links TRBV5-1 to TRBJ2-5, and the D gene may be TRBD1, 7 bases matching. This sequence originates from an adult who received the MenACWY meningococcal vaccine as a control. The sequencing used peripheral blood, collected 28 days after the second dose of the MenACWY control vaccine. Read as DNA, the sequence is TGCGCCAGCAGCGCGGGACAGACGATTACCTACCAAGAGACCCAGTACTTC. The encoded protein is CASSAGQTITYQETQYF.